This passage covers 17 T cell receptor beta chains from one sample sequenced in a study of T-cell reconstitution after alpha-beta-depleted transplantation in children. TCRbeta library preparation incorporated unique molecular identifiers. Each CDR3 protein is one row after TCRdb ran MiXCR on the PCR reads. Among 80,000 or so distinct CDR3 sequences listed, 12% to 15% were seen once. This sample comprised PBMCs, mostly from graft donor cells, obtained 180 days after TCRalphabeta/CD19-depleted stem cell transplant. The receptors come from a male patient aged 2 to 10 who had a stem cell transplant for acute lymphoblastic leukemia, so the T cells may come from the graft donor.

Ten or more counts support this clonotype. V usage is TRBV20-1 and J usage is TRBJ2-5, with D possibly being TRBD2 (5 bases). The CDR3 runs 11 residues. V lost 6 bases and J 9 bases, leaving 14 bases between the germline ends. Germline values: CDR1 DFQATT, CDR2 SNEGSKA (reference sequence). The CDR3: CSARTYLPQYF. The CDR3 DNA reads TGCAGTGCCAGGACTTATCTCCCCCAGTACTTC.

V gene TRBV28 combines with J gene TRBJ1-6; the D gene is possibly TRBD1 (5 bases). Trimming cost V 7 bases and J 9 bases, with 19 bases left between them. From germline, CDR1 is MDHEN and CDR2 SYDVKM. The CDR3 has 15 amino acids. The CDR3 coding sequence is TGTGCCAGCATCCTCGGACCTCTGGGGGGTTCACCCCTCCACTTT. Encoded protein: CASILGPLGGSPLHF.

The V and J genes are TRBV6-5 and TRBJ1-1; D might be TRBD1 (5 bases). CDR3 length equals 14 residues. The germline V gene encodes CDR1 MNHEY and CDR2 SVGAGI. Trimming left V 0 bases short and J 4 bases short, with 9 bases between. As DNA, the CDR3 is TGTGCCAGCAGTTACTCAGGGGATAGCACTGAAGCTTTCTTT. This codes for CASSYSGDSTEAFF.

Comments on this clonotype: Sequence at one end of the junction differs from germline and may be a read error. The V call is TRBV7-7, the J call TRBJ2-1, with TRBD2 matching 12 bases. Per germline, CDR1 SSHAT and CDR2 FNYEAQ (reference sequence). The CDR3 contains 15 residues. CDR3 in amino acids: CASSPWTSGINEQFF. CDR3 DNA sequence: TGTGCTAGCAGCCCGTGGACTAGCGGGATTAATGAGCAGTTCTTC.

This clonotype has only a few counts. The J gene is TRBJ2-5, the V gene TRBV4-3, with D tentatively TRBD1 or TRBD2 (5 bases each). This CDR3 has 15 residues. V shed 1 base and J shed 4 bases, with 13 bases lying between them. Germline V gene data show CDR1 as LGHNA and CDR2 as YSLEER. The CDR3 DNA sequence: TGCGCCAGCAGCCAAGCACAGGTTGAGGGAGAGACCCAGTACTTC. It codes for CASSQAQVEGETQYF.

The CDR3 sequence is CASSQDGGSSYEQYF. The CDR3 bases are TGTGCCAGCAGCCAAGACGGCGGGAGTTCCTACGAGCAGTACTTC. This chain joins TRBV4-2 and TRBJ2-7; 7 bases match TRBD2. This CDR3 region has 15 residues. Germline CDR1 LGHNA, CDR2 YNFKEQ. V was pared by 0 bases and J by 1 base, with 3 bases of the junction left unmatched.

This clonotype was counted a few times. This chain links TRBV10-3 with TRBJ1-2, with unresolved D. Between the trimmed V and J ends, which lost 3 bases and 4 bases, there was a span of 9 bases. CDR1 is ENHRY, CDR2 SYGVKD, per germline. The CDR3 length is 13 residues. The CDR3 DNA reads TGTGCCATCAGTGATCAGACGATCTATGGCTACACCTTC. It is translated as CAISDQTIYGYTF.

CDR3 bases: TGCAGTGCTCCACGGGTGGGGTGGGGTCAGCCCCAGCATTTT. Translation gives CSAPRVGWGQPQHF. The chain joins TRBV20-1 to TRBJ1-5; D not certain. V was cut by 5 bases and J by 6 bases, with 17 bases left in between. CDR1 DFQATT and CDR2 SNEGSKA come from the germline V gene (reference sequence). The CDR3 loop spans 14 amino acids.

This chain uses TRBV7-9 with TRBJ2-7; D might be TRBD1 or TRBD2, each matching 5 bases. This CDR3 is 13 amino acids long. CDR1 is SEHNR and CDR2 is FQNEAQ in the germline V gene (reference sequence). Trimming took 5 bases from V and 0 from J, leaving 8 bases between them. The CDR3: CASSRDHSYEQYF. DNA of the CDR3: TGTGCCAGCAGCCGGGACCACTCCTACGAGCAGTACTTC.

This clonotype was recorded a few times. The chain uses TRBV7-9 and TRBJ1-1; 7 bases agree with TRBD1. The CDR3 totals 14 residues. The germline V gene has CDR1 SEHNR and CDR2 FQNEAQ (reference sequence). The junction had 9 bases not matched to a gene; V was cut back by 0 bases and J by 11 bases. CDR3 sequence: CASSLAGPGQLAFF. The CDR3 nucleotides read TGTGCCAGCAGCTTAGCGGGCCCGGGACAGTTGGCTTTCTTT.

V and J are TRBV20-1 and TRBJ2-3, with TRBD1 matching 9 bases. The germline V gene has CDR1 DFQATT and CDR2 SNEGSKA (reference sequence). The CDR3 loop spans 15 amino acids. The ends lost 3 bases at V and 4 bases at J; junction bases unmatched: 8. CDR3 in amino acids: CSARDRGYWADTQYF. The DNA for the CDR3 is TGCAGTGCTAGGGACAGGGGCTATTGGGCAGATACGCAGTATTTT.

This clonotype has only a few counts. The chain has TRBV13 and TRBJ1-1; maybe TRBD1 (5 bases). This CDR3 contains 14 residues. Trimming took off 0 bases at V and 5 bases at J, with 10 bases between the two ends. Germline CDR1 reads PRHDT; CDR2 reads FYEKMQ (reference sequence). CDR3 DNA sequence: TGTGCCAGCAGCTTAGGGGCAGGGTGGACTGAAGCTTTCTTT. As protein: CASSLGAGWTEAFF.

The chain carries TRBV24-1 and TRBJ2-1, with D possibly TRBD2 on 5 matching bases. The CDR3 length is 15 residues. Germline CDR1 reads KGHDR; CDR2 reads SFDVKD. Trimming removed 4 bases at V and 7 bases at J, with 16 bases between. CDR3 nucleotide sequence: TGTGCCACCAGTGAAGGGCGGGTCCTAGGAAATGAGCAGTTCTTC. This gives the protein CATSEGRVLGNEQFF.

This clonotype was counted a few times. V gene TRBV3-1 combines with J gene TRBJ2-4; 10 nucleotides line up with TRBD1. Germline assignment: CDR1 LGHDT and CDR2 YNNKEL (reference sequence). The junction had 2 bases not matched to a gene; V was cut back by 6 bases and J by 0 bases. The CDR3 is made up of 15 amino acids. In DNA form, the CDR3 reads TGTGCCAGCAGGGACAGGGGGGTAGCCAAAAACATTCAGTACTTC. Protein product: CASRDRGVAKNIQYF.

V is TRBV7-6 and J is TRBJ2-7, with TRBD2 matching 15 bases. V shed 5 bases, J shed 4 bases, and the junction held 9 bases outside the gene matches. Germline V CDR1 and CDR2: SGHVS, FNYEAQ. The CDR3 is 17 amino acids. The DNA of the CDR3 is TGTGCCAGCAGCCTGGGGACTAGCGGGAGGTACCGTTACGAGCAGTACTTC. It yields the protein CASSLGTSGRYRYEQYF.

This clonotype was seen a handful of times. The CDR3: CASSIQGGNEQFF. In DNA form, the CDR3 reads TGTGCCAGTAGTATACAGGGGGGGAATGAGCAGTTCTTC. The chain joins TRBV19 to TRBJ2-1, with D perhaps matching TRBD1 or TRBD2 (7 bases each). Germline V CDR1 and CDR2: LNHDA, SQIVND (reference sequence). Trimming took off 2 bases at V and 7 bases at J, with 9 bases between the two ends. The CDR3 length is 13 residues. The entire variable domain, with the rest obtained from reference TRBV19 and TRBJ2-1, is as follows: DGGITQSPKYLFRKEGQNVTLSCEQNLNHDAMYWYRQDPGQGLRLIYYSQIVNDFQKGDIAEGYSVSREKKESFPLTVTSAQKNPTAFYLCASSIQGGNEQFFGPGTRLTVL.

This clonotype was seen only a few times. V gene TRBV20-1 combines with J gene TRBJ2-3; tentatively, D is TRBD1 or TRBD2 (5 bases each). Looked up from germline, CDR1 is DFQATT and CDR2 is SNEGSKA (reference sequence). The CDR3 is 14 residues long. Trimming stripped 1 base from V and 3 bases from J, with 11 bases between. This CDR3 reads CSARGGRTTDTQYF. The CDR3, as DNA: TGCAGTGCTAGAGGGGGCCGGACTACAGATACGCAGTATTTT.